This T cell receptor beta chain was documented in a study of identical twins. Healthy Caucasian individuals made up all the donors. From the 5' RACE reads, TCRdb called clonotypes with MiXCR, one entry per CDR3 protein. The table records just under 650,000 distinct CDR3 sequences, roughly 6.6% of them present only once. The CDR3 is 13 amino acids. Looked up from germline, CDR1 is LNHNV and CDR2 is YYDKDF (reference sequence). The germline V and J ends were trimmed by 0 bases and 6 bases, with 9 bases remaining between them. These data also formed part of another study, on yellow fever vaccine responses in identical twins. That paper notes: Twins' vaccine T cell responses reportedly seemed partly convergent and partly personalized.

This sequence was found in a woman aged 18-29 years in good health. The chain couples TRBV15 to TRBJ2-7; D is unclear. Sample: PBMCs. CDR3 residues: CATSRDGVGEQYV. The CDR3 bases are TGTGCCACCAGCAGAGATGGGGTCGGCGAGCAGTACGTC.